The 5 T cell receptor beta chains presented below share a single source sample, sequenced in a study of blood T cells in healthy people across ages. A J-beta primer mix and a sample-barcoded 5' primer were used in a second PCR of roughly 6 to 11 cycles. TCRdb processed the 5' RACE reads anew with MiXCR; each CDR3 protein has one entry. The repertoire holds about 720,000 distinct CDR3 sequences, with around a quarter as singletons. These data are also associated with another study on T cells of mothers and their children.

The specimen sequenced was blood. The receptors come from a boy under 18 in good health.

The chain couples TRBV9 to TRBJ1-2, with 10 nucleotides matching TRBD1. Germline CDR1 is SGDLS and CDR2 is YYNGEE. Trimming at V came to 5 bases and at J to 0 bases, leaving 4 bases not matched to a gene. The CDR3 loop spans 15 amino acids. The CDR3 coding sequence is TGTGCCAGCAGGAGGACAGGGGGAACTAACTATGGCTACACCTTC. This sequence encodes CASRRTGGTNYGYTF.

V usage is TRBV21-1 and J usage is TRBJ2-1; the D call in the table, TRBD1, was not verified against the DNA. With the DNA end fitting TRBJ2-7 better, the J assignment may be wrong. TRBV21-1 constitutes a pseudogene. The CDR3 extends over 17 amino acids. CDR3 protein: CASSKVVGGPPTYEQYF. CDR3 nucleotide sequence: TGTGCCAGCAGCAAAGTAGTAGGGGGGCCCCCTACTTACGAGCAGTACTTC.

This rearrangement joins TRBV11-2 to TRBJ2-3; possibly TRBD1 for D (6 bases). The germline V gene has CDR1 SGHAT and CDR2 FQNNGV. This CDR3 has 15 residues. The V end lost 5 bases, the J end lost 3 bases, and 15 bases lay between the germline ends. DNA for the CDR3: TGTGCCAGCAGCCCACAACAGGGTCGAACAGATACGCAGTATTTT. It translates to CASSPQQGRTDTQYF.

The chain is built from TRBV6-2 or TRBV6-3 and TRBJ2-2; TRBD1 aligns across 9 bases. Looked up from germline, CDR1 is MNHEY and CDR2 is SVGEGT. Trimming took 2 bases from V and 4 from J; bases not matched to a gene: 2. This CDR3 has 15 amino acids. This CDR3 is CASSYGQGTTGELFF. In nucleotides, the CDR3 is TGTGCCAGCAGTTACGGACAGGGGACCACCGGGGAGCTGTTTTTT.

This chain uses TRBV7-9 with TRBJ2-1; maybe TRBD1 (6 bases). Deletions cut 5 bases from V and 0 bases from J, with 17 bases between. The germline V gene encodes CDR1 SEHNR and CDR2 FQNEAQ (reference sequence). This CDR3 is built from 17 residues. DNA of the CDR3: TGTGCCAGCAGCCCCAGGGACACCGCTATCTCCTACAATGAGCAGTTCTTC. Translation gives CASSPRDTAISYNEQFF.